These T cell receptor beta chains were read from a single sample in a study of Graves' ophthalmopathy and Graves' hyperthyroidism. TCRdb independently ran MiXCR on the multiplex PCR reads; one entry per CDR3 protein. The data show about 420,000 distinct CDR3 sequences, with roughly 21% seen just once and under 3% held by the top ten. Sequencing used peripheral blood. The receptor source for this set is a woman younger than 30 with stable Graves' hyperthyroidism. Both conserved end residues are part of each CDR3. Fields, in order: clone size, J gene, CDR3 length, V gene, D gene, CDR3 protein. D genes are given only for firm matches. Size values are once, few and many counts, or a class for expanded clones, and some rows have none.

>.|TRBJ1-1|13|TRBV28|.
CASTLRGRTEAFF
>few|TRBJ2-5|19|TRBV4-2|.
CASSQNWALEGLYQETQYF
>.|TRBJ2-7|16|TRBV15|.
CATSSEGERGDHEQYF
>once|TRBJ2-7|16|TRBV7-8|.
CASSVPRGQLTYEQYF
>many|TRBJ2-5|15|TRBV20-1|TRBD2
CSARPLAGDWETQYF
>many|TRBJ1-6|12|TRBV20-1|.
CSARAAASPLHF
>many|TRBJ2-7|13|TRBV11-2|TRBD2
CASTSGRAGEQYF
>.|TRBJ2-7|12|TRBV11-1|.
CASSLGTAEQYF
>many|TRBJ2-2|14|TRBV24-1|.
CATGGSGNTGELFF
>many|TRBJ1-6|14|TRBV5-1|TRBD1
CASSRDSANSPLHF
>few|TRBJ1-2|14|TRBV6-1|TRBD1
CASSDPQGVYGYTF
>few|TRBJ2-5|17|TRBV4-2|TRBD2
CASSQDSRGRIGETQYF
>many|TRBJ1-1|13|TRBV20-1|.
CSARVLGNMEAFF
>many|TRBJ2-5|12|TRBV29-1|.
CSVDIAGETQYF
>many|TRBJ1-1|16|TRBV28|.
CASSLWGRRLNTEAFF
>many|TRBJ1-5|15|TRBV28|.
CASSPRRRAAQPQHF
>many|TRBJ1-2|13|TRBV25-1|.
CASREGERYGYTF
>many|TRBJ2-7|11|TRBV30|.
CACSTSYEQYF
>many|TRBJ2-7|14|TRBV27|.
CASSLGSPSYEQYF
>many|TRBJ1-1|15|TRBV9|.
CASSPRPRMNTEAFF
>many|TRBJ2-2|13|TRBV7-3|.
CASSFTIYGELFF
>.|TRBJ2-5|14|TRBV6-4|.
CASSAQGWGETQYF
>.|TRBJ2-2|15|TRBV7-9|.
CASSPQGIGTGELFF
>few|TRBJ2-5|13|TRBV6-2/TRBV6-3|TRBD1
CAILTGGSETQYF
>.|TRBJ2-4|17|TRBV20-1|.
CSARHPLAPEAKNIQYF
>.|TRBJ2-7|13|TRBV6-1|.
CASSETPRGEQYF
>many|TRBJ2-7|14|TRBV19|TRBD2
CASSMYSGSGEQYF
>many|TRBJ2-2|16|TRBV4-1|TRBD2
CASSPRTSGRAGELFF
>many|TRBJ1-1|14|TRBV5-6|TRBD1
CASSLGARGTEAFF
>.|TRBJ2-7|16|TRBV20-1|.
CSASPTGRVTPYEQYF
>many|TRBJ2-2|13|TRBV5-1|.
CASSISNTGELFF